Listed here are 5 T cell receptor beta chains from one sample, sequenced in a study of early T cells in non-severe SARS-CoV-2 infection. TCRdb itself ran the 5' RACE reads through MiXCR, one entry per CDR3 protein. Of roughly 54,000 distinct CDR3 sequences listed, roughly 7.1% are singletons. The sequencing here drew on whole blood, taken at baseline. These receptors all come from an adult who was a healthcare worker with PCR-confirmed SARS-CoV-2 infection or an uninfected control (not recorded which).

In its sample, this clonotype was seen many times. This chain links TRBV2 with TRBJ2-7, with 7 nucleotides matching TRBD2. Per the germline V gene, CDR1 is SNHLY and CDR2 is FYNNEI. The junction had 8 bases not matched to a gene; V was cut back by 6 bases and J by 0 bases. This CDR3 comprises 15 residues. The CDR3 is CASSGLTSVSYEQYF. In nucleotides, the CDR3 is TGTGCCAGCAGCGGACTAACTAGCGTCTCCTACGAGCAGTACTTC. Filled out from reference TRBV2 and TRBJ2-7, the complete variable domain reads EPEVTQTPSHQVTQMGQEVILRCVPISNHLYFYWYRQILGQKVEFLVSFYNNEISEKSEIFDDQFSVERPDGSNFTLKIRSTKLEDSAMYFCASSGLTSVSYEQYFGPGTRLTVT.

The chain employs TRBV7-2 and TRBJ2-1; D ambiguous. Germline values: CDR1 SGHTA, CDR2 FQGNSA. The CDR3 totals 14 residues. V shed 4 bases and J shed 5 bases, with 12 bases lying between them. The CDR3 loop reads CASSSFSGHNEQFF. The CDR3 bases are TGTGCCAGCAGCTCCTTTTCGGGCCACAATGAGCAGTTCTTC. Drawing the rest from reference TRBV7-2 and TRBJ2-1, the complete variable domain is GAGVSQSPSNKVTEKGKDVELRCDPISGHTALYWYRQSLGQGLEFLIYFQGNSAPDKSGLPSDRFSAERTGGSVSTLTIQRTQQEDSAVYLCASSSFSGHNEQFFGPGTRLTVL.

This clonotype was detected many times. The chain combines TRBV6-1 with TRBJ2-3; perhaps D is TRBD1 or TRBD2 (5 bases each). Germline loops: CDR1 MNHNS, CDR2 SASEGT. Between the trimmed V and J ends, which lost 4 bases and 6 bases, there was a span of 11 bases. This CDR3 has 13 amino acids. CDR3 loop: CASSGRDVDTQYF. The DNA of the CDR3 is TGTGCCAGCAGTGGCCGGGACGTCGATACGCAGTATTTT.

At least ten counts were recorded for this clonotype. The gene calls are TRBV19 and TRBJ2-2; the D is unclear. The CDR3 consists of 14 residues. Trimming stripped 5 bases from V and 1 base from J, with 8 bases between. Germline V CDR1 and CDR2: LNHDA, SQIVND (reference sequence). DNA of the CDR3: TGTGCCAGTAGTTGGGCGGAGAACACCGGGGAGCTGTTTTTT. Translation gives CASSWAENTGELFF.

This clonotype was recorded a few times. V and J are TRBV6-2 or TRBV6-3 and TRBJ2-1, with a tentative D call TRBD2 (5 bases). Trimming took off 2 bases at V and 5 bases at J, with 13 bases between the two ends. Per the germline V gene, CDR1 is MNHEY and CDR2 is SVGEGT. This CDR3 is 15 amino acids long. DNA of the CDR3: TGTGCCAGCAGTTACGGGTCGGGATCCCACAATGAGCAGTTCTTC. Translating gives CASSYGSGSHNEQFF.